These 23 T cell receptor beta chains came from one sample sequenced in a study of cytomegalovirus exposure and HLA in healthy donors. PCR employed 60 Vbeta and 13 Jbeta primers. TCRdb's table, derived via immunoSEQ multiplex PCR, lists solely in-frame clones and lacks some. The sample consists of approximately 180,000 clones, over 9.5% of them appearing once. Sequencing was done on a sample of PBMCs. All receptors come from a man aged 50-60 years in good health and CMV-seropositive.

The chain recombines TRBV7-2 with TRBJ2-7; 8 bases fit TRBD1. CDR3 length: 15 amino acids. The germline V gene has CDR1 SGHTA and CDR2 FQGNSA. V dropped 5 bases and J dropped 0; count of bases not matched to a gene: 6. As DNA, the CDR3 is TGTGCCAGCAGCCGCGGGACAGGTCCCTCCTACGAGCAGTACTTC. It yields the protein CASSRGTGPSYEQYF. The whole variable domain, remainder taken from reference TRBV7-2 and TRBJ2-7, is GAGVSQSPSNKVTEKGKDVELRCDPISGHTALYWYRQSLGQGLEFLIYFQGNSAPDKSGLPSDRFSAERTGGSVSTLTIQRTQQEDSAVYLCASSRGTGPSYEQYFGPGTRLTVT.

This clone was seen a handful of times. The V and J genes are TRBV30 and TRBJ2-3, with unresolved D. The CDR3 extends over 15 amino acids. Germline V gene data show CDR1 as GTSNPN and CDR2 as SVGIG (reference sequence). The CDR3 is CAYSTRVYSTDTQYF. The CDR3 DNA sequence: TGTGCTTACTCAACCCGGGTCTATAGCACAGATACGCAGTATTTT.

The V call is TRBV7-3, the J call TRBJ2-1; D may be TRBD1 (5 bases). This CDR3 has 13 amino acids. Germline loops: CDR1 SGHTA, CDR2 FQGTGA. Trimming left V 5 bases short and J 7 bases short, with 12 bases between. CDR3 amino acids: CASSRAGPNEQFF. CDR3 in DNA: TGTGCCAGCAGCCGCGCAGGGCCAAATGAGCAGTTCTTC.

The chain links TRBV12-2 to TRBJ2-5; no check of the table's D call, TRBD1, against the DNA was made. TRBV12-2 constitutes a pseudogene. The CDR3 sequence is 15 residues long. The CDR3 DNA sequence: TGTGCAACCCTTCTGACAGGGGACGTCCAAGAGACCCAGTACTTC. Encoded protein: CATLLTGDVQETQYF.

This clone turned up a few times. This chain connects TRBV18 to TRBJ1-2, with a possible D match to TRBD1 (5 bases). Germline V CDR1 and CDR2: KGHSH, LQKENI. The CDR3 is made up of 13 amino acids. The ends were cut back, 2 bases at V and 8 bases at J, with 12 bases in the middle. This chain's CDR3 is CASSPGRDTGYTF. CDR3 DNA sequence: TGTGCCAGCTCACCAGGCAGGGATACGGGCTACACCTTC.

This clone was counted only a few times. The V gene is TRBV18, the J gene TRBJ1-5; D ambiguous. Germline CDR1 reads KGHSH; CDR2 reads LQKENI. CDR3 length: 13 residues. Trimming took 8 bases from V and 5 from J, leaving 13 bases between them. The CDR3 coding sequence is TGTGCCAGCGCAGACAATAGAGATCAGCCCCAGCATTTT. Its translation is CASADNRDQPQHF.

This clone was seen only a few times. The V gene is TRBV6-1, the J gene TRBJ2-3; tentative D call: TRBD2 (5 bases). Deletions cut 0 bases from V and 9 bases from J, with 10 bases between. Per germline, CDR1 MNHNS and CDR2 SASEGT. The CDR3 has 13 residues. CDR3 loop: CASSEASPGTQYF. In DNA, the CDR3 is TGTGCCAGCAGTGAAGCCTCCCCGGGGACGCAGTATTTT.

This clone was seen a few times. The rearrangement links TRBV7-6 to TRBJ2-3, with TRBD2 as a possible D gene (6 bases). This CDR3 comprises 16 residues. Germline values: CDR1 SGHVS, CDR2 FNYEAQ. The V gene lost 4 bases and the J gene lost 0 bases, with 14 bases spanning the gap. Here the CDR3 DNA reads TGTGCCAGCAGCTCCGGGACTGGGTCTAGCACAGATACGCAGTATTTT. This encodes CASSSGTGSSTDTQYF.

Worth noting for this clone: The sample contains more than one DNA sequence encoding this CDR3. V usage is TRBV14 and J usage is TRBJ1-1; D is unclear. The germline gives CDR1 SGHDN, CDR2 FVKESK. Trimming stripped 3 bases from V and 0 bases from J, with 8 bases between. CDR3 size: 14 residues. The CDR3 spells CASSHSGMNTEAFF. The CDR3 nucleotides are TGTGCCAGCAGCCACTCCGGGATGAACACTGAAGCTTTCTTT.

In its sample, this clone was seen a few times. The gene calls are TRBV7-9 and TRBJ2-6, with 10 nucleotides matching TRBD1. Trimming took 5 bases from V and 3 from J; bases not matched to a gene: 13. Per germline, CDR1 SEHNR and CDR2 FQNEAQ (reference sequence). The CDR3 sequence is 19 residues long. The CDR3 loop reads CASSTPRTGGFGGANVLTF. DNA for the CDR3: TGTGCCAGCAGCACCCCCCGGACAGGGGGATTTGGTGGGGCCAACGTCCTGACTTTC.

The sample holds a few counts of this clone. The J gene is TRBJ2-7, the V gene TRBV7-2; tentative D call: TRBD1 (6 bases). Deletions cut 3 bases from V and 0 bases from J, with 18 bases between. CDR1 is SGHTA and CDR2 is FQGNSA in the germline V gene. The length of the CDR3 is 17 residues. Here the CDR3 reads CASSLTGIPLGSYEQYF. The DNA for the CDR3 is TGTGCCAGCAGCTTGACAGGTATCCCCTTGGGCTCCTACGAGCAGTACTTC.

A few counts support this clone. The chain carries TRBV5-6 and TRBJ2-7; 8 nucleotides match TRBD1. In germline, CDR1 is SGHDT, CDR2 YYEEEE. The junction had 2 bases not matched to a gene; V was cut back by 0 bases and J by 6 bases. The CDR3 is 13 residues long. Written as DNA, the CDR3 is TGTGCCAGCAGCTTGGGCAGGGGGCTCGAGCAGTACGTC. Its translation is CASSLGRGLEQYV.

This clone was detected a few times. The chain is built from TRBV4-1 and TRBJ2-3; TRBD2 aligns across 12 bases. Unmatched junction bases numbered 18, after V lost 8 bases and J lost 6 bases. The length of the CDR3 is 18 residues. CDR1 is MGHRA and CDR2 is YSYEKL in the germline V gene. The CDR3 DNA is TGCGCCAGCCGACACAGGGCCGGGGCTAGCGGGGGGGCCGATACGCAGTATTTT. Protein product: CASRHRAGASGGADTQYF.

The sample holds a few counts of this clone. The rearrangement joins TRBV7-9 to TRBJ1-2; no definite D call. CDR1 and CDR2 from the germline V gene are SEHNR and FQNEAQ (reference sequence). Trimming shortened V by 7 bases and J by 6 bases, and 9 bases separated the two germline ends. The CDR3 totals 11 residues. The CDR3 DNA sequence: TGTGCCAGCACCTCAGCCGATGGCTACACCTTC. Translating gives CASTSADGYTF.

The chain carries TRBV5-4 and TRBJ2-1, with a possible D match to TRBD2 (6 bases). The ends were cut back, 9 bases at V and 7 bases at J, with 11 bases in the middle. CDR3 length: 11 amino acids. The V gene's germline CDR1 is SGHNT and CDR2 YYREEE (reference sequence). The CDR3 nucleotides read TGTGCCACCATGGGGGGAAATGAGCAGTTCTTC. Its translation is CATMGGNEQFF.

The chain carries TRBV4-3 and TRBJ2-1, with a possible D match to TRBD2 (5 bases). V was shortened by 0 bases and J by 8 bases, with 17 bases between the two germline ends. CDR1 is LGHNA, CDR2 YSLEER, per germline. CDR3 size: 16 residues. In nucleotides, the CDR3 is TGCGCCAGCAGCCAAGATCTACGGACTCCACCAGATGAGCAGTTCTTC. It encodes CASSQDLRTPPDEQFF.

V and J are TRBV28 and TRBJ1-5; possible D gene TRBD1, 5 bases. Trimming left V 3 bases short and J 2 bases short, with 11 bases between. The germline gives CDR1 MDHEN, CDR2 SYDVKM. CDR3 length equals 15 residues. The CDR3 is CASSLIRGGNQPQHF. DNA of the CDR3: TGTGCCAGCAGTTTGATCCGGGGGGGCAATCAGCCCCAGCATTTT.

V usage is TRBV29-1 and J usage is TRBJ1-1, with D hard to call. V was shortened by 5 bases and J by 1 base, with 11 bases between the two germline ends. CDR1 is SQVTM and CDR2 is ANQGSEA in the germline V gene. The CDR3 has 13 amino acids. The CDR3 region is CSVRVNSNTEAFF. CDR3 DNA sequence: TGCAGCGTTCGAGTAAACTCGAACACTGAAGCTTTCTTT.

V and J are TRBV11-3 and TRBJ1-6; unclear D gene. Germline V gene data show CDR1 as SGHNT and CDR2 as YENEEA. Trimming removed 5 bases from V and 7 bases from J, with 9 bases in between. This CDR3 contains 13 residues. CDR3 protein: CASSLRLNSPLHF. CDR3 nucleotides: TGTGCCAGCAGCCTCAGGCTGAATTCACCCCTCCACTTT.

V gene TRBV7-9 combines with J gene TRBJ2-7; D is possibly TRBD2 (7 bases). The CDR3 runs 14 residues. The V end was cut by 2 bases, the J end by 5 bases, with 13 bases between. Germline loops: CDR1 SEHNR, CDR2 FQNEAQ (reference sequence). The CDR3 is CASSLRAGANEQYF. CDR3 nucleotides: TGTGCCAGCAGCTTAAGGGCGGGGGCCAACGAGCAGTACTTC.

This clone was picked up a small number of times. V gene TRBV5-1 combines with J gene TRBJ1-4; D uncertain. Germline V lookup: CDR1 SGHRS, CDR2 YFSETQ. The CDR3 covers 14 residues. Trimming cost V 1 base and J 2 bases, with 6 bases left between them. CDR3 region: CASSLRGTNEKLFF. CDR3 bases: TGCGCCAGCAGCTTGCGGGGTACTAATGAAAAACTGTTTTTT.

This clone has more than one count but fewer than ten. This chain links TRBV5-4 with TRBJ2-7; the D gene is possibly TRBD1 (6 bases). Trimming removed 3 bases from V and 4 bases from J, with 20 bases in between. The germline CDR1 and CDR2 sequences are SGHNT and YYREEE (reference sequence). The CDR3 contains 16 residues. CDR3 in amino acids: CASSSEMTGLWYEQYV. CDR3 nucleotides: TGTGCCAGCAGCTCCGAAATGACAGGCCTCTGGTACGAGCAGTACGTC.

The chain carries TRBV21-1 and TRBJ1-1; the DNA was not compared with TRBD1, the D call given in the table. TRBV21-1 is marked as a pseudogene. CDR3 length: 16 amino acids. The CDR3 loop reads CASSSATTGENTEAFF. In DNA, the CDR3 is TGTGCCAGCAGCAGCGCAACGACAGGGGAAAACACTGAAGCTTTCTTT.